Listed here are 3 T cell receptor beta chains from one sample, sequenced in a study of T cell clonality in common variable immunodeficiency. The repertoire was sequenced with immunoSEQ multiplex PCR; TCRdb's copy has only in-frame clones and lacks some. The table lists tens of thousands of clones, with no singletons. The sample taken for sequencing was peripheral blood mononuclear cells. The receptors here all came from a person aged 18 to 70 in good health.

This clone was seen ten or more times. The read terminates 3 residues before the CDR3 end, so the remaining end is supplied by the germline J gene. V and J are TRBV29-1 and TRBJ1-6; 9 nucleotides agree with TRBD1. From germline, CDR1 is SQVTM and CDR2 ANQGSEA. The CDR3 is 13 amino acids. Trimming at V came to 4 bases and at J to 8 bases, leaving 3 bases not matched to a gene. CDR3 DNA, as far as it was read: TGCAGCGTTGCGACAGGGGGAGATTCACCC. Translating it yields CSVATGGDSP. The whole CDR3 protein reads CSVATGGDSPLHF.

This clone was picked up many times. The observed sequence ends 3 residues before the CDR3 terminus, with the missing tail filled in from the germline J gene. The chain employs TRBV7-6 and TRBJ2-2, with D maybe TRBD1 (6 bases). Deletions cut 5 bases from V and 3 bases from J, with 10 bases between. The length of the CDR3 is 14 residues. The germline V gene encodes CDR1 SGHVS and CDR2 FNYEAQ. Partial CDR3 DNA: TGTGCCAGCAGCGAAGGACAGCACACCGGGGAG. This codes for CASSEGQHTGE. From start to end, the CDR3 is CASSEGQHTGELFF.

This clone showed up many times. The read falls 3 residues short of the CDR3 end, and the missing part is taken from the germline J gene. J is TRBJ2-5 and V is TRBV5-1; TRBD1 matches at 9 bases. Trimming removed 4 bases from V and 1 base from J; junction bases left unmatched: 5. CDR1 and CDR2 (germline): SGHRS, YFSETQ. The CDR3 has 15 residues. CDR3 loop: CASSAGQGGQETQYF. The sequenced CDR3 bases are TGCGCCAGCAGCGCGGGACAGGGAGGCCAAGAGACC.